The clone carrying this TCR beta chain was detected ten times or more. The antigen is unknown. Clones were sequenced by immunoSEQ multiplex PCR, and TCRdb holds only the in-frame ones, with some missing. The sample lists around 98,000 clones; more than 85% were seen once. These data belong to a study of cytomegalovirus exposure and HLA in healthy donors. Study details: The use of the same platform for the 110 or so validation repertoires and the 550 to 700 first-cohort repertoires was reported by a later analysis.

General observations from the study: As was reported, the classifier diagnosed cytomegalovirus status with high specificity and sensitivity. Most TCR sequences were uncommon, yet certain public TCRs appeared in many donors. The authors enumerated 150 to 200 TCR beta chains as linked to cytomegalovirus.

The TCR originated in a man aged 18-30 years in good health and CMV-seropositive. Sequencing was carried out using PBMCs.

CDR3 nucleotides: TGTGCCACCAGCAGAGAGACTAGCGGGGGGGCCGAGCAGTACTTC. It is translated as CATSRETSGGAEQYF. V is TRBV15 and J is TRBJ2-7; 14 positions agree with TRBD2. Per the germline V gene, CDR1 is LNHNV and CDR2 is YYDKDF (reference sequence). This CDR3 spans 15 amino acids. V lost 0 bases and J lost 6; bases outside the gene matches: 1.